One sample yielded the 9 T cell receptor beta chains listed below, sequenced in a study of patients and donors after allogeneic stem cell transplantation. TCRdb re-called the RT-PCR reads with MiXCR, one entry per CDR3 protein. The sample includes about 160,000 distinct CDR3 sequences, roughly two fifths of them seen just once. The sequencing input was blood, either unsorted or a sorted T cell fraction (not recorded which). All receptors derive from a human donor who was either an allogeneic HSCT recipient or a stem cell or donor lymphocyte infusion donor (not recorded which). It is not recorded whose cells these are; they may come from a transplant donor.

The genes are TRBV12-3 or TRBV12-4 and TRBJ2-5; D could derive from TRBD1 or TRBD2 (5 bases each). V shed 5 bases and J shed 2 bases, with 15 bases lying between them. The CDR3 totals 15 residues. The chain's CDR3 is CASSPTGRTQETQYF. The CDR3 DNA is TGTGCCAGCAGTCCCACAGGACGGACTCAAGAGACCCAGTACTTC.

The chain employs TRBV12-3 or TRBV12-4 and TRBJ1-6; no reliable D call. Trimming cost V 6 bases and J 7 bases, with 13 bases left between them. The CDR3 extends over 14 amino acids. CDR3 in amino acids: CASSLSGPNSPLHF. The CDR3 nucleotides are TGTGCCAGCAGCCTCAGTGGACCGAATTCACCCCTCCACTTT.

The chain recombines TRBV12-3 or TRBV12-4 with TRBJ1-1; 8 positions agree with TRBD1. The J segment lost 5 bases and the V segment lost 4 bases, leaving 6 bases of the junction unmatched. CDR3 length: 14 amino acids. The CDR3 region has the DNA TGTGCCAGCAGTTCTTCCGGACAGGGTACTGAAGCTTTCTTT. Translation: CASSSSGQGTEAFF.

The rearrangement uses TRBV5-1 and TRBJ2-2, with TRBD1 matching over 7 bases. J lost 2 bases, V lost 2 bases, and 3 bases had no gene match. Germline CDR1 is SGHRS and CDR2 is YFSETQ. This CDR3 comprises 15 residues. The CDR3 region has the DNA TGCGCCAGCAGCTTCCGGGACAGTAACACCGGGGAGCTGTTTTTT. It specifies CASSFRDSNTGELFF.

This clonotype was detected ten times or more. V gene TRBV7-2 combines with J gene TRBJ1-5, with D uncertain. The CDR3 contains 14 residues. V lost 1 base and J 1 base, leaving 5 bases between the germline ends. CDR1 is SGHTA and CDR2 is FQGNSA in the germline V gene. The DNA of the CDR3 is TGTGCCAGCAGCTTAGAAGGCAGCAATCAGCCCCAGCATTTT. It translates to CASSLEGSNQPQHF.

This clonotype has at least ten counts. This sequence joins TRBV12-3 or TRBV12-4 and TRBJ1-2; 7 bases match TRBD1. CDR3 length equals 13 residues. V was clipped by 3 bases and J by 7 bases; unmatched bases: 5. DNA for the CDR3: TGTGCCAGCAGTTTGGCGACAGGGTCTGGCTACACCTTC. It translates to CASSLATGSGYTF.

This clonotype was counted between two and nine times. The chain is built from TRBV12-5 and TRBJ2-3; no firm D call. This CDR3 is 13 amino acids long. Between the trimmed V and J ends, which lost 1 base and 2 bases, there was a span of 4 bases. Germline V gene lookup returns CDR1 LGHNT and CDR2 FRNRAP. The CDR3 protein is CASGLAPTDTQYF. The CDR3 DNA reads as TGTGCTAGTGGTTTGGCCCCCACAGATACGCAGTATTTT.

This clonotype has only one observation. CDR3 DNA: TGCAGTCAGATTGGACAGGGGAGGACTGAAGCTTTCTTT. This codes for CSQIGQGRTEAFF. The rearrangement uses TRBV20-1 and TRBJ1-1; 9 bases align to TRBD1. The J segment lost 5 bases and the V segment lost 8 bases, leaving 9 bases of the junction unmatched. Germline V gene sequence: CDR1 DFQATT, CDR2 SNEGSKA (reference sequence). The CDR3 has 13 residues.

This clonotype has a single count. The J gene is TRBJ2-7, the V gene TRBV5-1, with D uncertain. Germline V gives CDR1 SGHRS, CDR2 YFSETQ. This CDR3 has 14 amino acids. Trimming left V 1 base short and J 3 bases short, with 11 bases between. DNA for the CDR3: TGCGCCAGCAGCTTGACCGGACGGTACTACGAGCAGTACTTC. It codes for CASSLTGRYYEQYF.